This TCR beta chain came from a study of cytomegalovirus exposure and HLA in healthy donors listed by TCRdb under 2017. Background on the whole study: An earlier analysis of several hundred of the donors reported approximately 300 Gb of sequence data and 95 million to 140 million unique TCR beta sequences obtained from about 200 million T cells. Around 320 gigabases of sequencing data and tens of millions of unique TCR sequences were included in an early release covering roughly 700 HLA-typed donors. On average, 235,054 unique TCR beta nucleotide sequences were sequenced per donor among fewer than 500 genotyped donors of the cohort, with 15% to 20% of those sequences being non-productive. Every repertoire in the discovery cohort had been generated on one and the same sequencing platform. Of the roughly 420 genotyped donors, approximately 81% were placed in the genetic ancestry cluster associated with self-reported Caucasian donors. Typing coverage differed by locus: A, B, C, DRB1 and DQB1 were typed in roughly 620-640 donors, DQA1 in about 550, DPA1 in approximately 600, and DPB1 in approximately 450. The study profiled the T cell repertoires of approximately 700 subjects by immunosequencing and related them to cytomegalovirus serostatus. An earlier analysis of some 600 of the donors applied high-throughput TCR beta sequencing to assess whether each TCR beta V gene segment acted as functional or pseudogenic. The later analysis used no new phenotypic data to find candidate immune exposures, relying instead on TCR beta sequences and their occurrence across donors. HLA typing covered class I and class II loci at four-digit resolution. High-throughput TCR immunosequencing, statistical association of individual TCRs with disease status, and machine learning were combined to predict cytomegalovirus infection status. A handful of DR-DQ haplotypes were treated as single units for association and clustering because of strong linkage in the cohort. In addition to the first cohort of approximately 670 subjects, a separate validation cohort of some 120 different subjects was used. A later genetic analysis took genome-wide SNP genotypes for about 55% of the 666 donors and used that subset as a discovery cohort. The study aimed to test whether cataloging public T cell receptors could reveal signatures of past pathogen exposure. Donor age, sex, ethnicity and CMV serostatus were collected together with the repertoire data. In a later analysis, previously published TCR beta repertoires from some 640 donors were re-analyzed and high-resolution HLA genotyping was added so that TCR occurrence patterns could be studied. On the study overall, not on this receptor specifically: In vitro tests confirmed that a few of the cytomegalovirus-associated TCR beta chains recognize cytomegalovirus antigens. According to a later genetic analysis, donors in an Asian-associated ancestry cluster had fewer N-insertions in productive TCRs than the approximately 710-donor mean. The authors suggested that the approach could potentially be generalized to other disease states and immunological phenotypes. Some IMGT-functional V segments, including TRBV6-2 and TRBV6-3, could not be distinguished by the 87-base-pair reads and were therefore excluded. A cluster of highly shared sequence variants was judged likely to represent a technical artifact of the sequencing pipeline. In a later analysis, around 17,000 TCR beta sequences were associated with specific HLA alleles at a false discovery rate of 0.05. Most TCR sequences were seen in very few donors, while some public TCRs were found in many individuals. A total of 150 or so TCR beta chains were listed by the study as associated with cytomegalovirus. A later analysis found that TCR association rates varied across HLA loci, with DRB1 alleles showing the most associated TCRs and HLA-C alleles the fewest. Most CMV-associated TCR beta chains appeared to be HLA-restricted in a later analysis, and the HLA associations seemed to be driven largely by CMV exposure. The presence/absence analyses assumed that sequencing depth was roughly uniform across donors, and that assumption may not be true. About 17 rarely observed V segments, including chromosome 9 orphons, were excluded from the earlier analysis of just under 600 of the donors because counts were too low. A further reported finding was that TCR beta sequences accurately predicted the HLA-A and HLA-B alleles for most subjects in the first cohort. The classifier was reported to diagnose cytomegalovirus status with high specificity and sensitivity in both the original cohort and the validation cohort. For the cohort, immune exposure information was limited to CMV serostatus. Strong co-occurrence of HLA alleles, especially DR and DQ, made assigning TCR associations to individual alleles difficult. In an earlier analysis of 587 of the donors, most TCR beta V segments were observed in productive rearrangements about 90% or about 30% of the time, broadly matching IMGT annotations. Correlated functional status among segregating V segments might be attributable to linkage disequilibrium, but an unknown experimental factor could not be ruled out. In a later analysis, HLA-associated TCR beta chains showed more clonal expansion and lower generation probabilities than non-associated chains that were equally common. In a later analysis, several top co-occurrence clusters were reported to appear linked to parvovirus B19, influenza, CMV and Epstein-Barr virus. A later genetic analysis associated a missense DCLRE1C variant with V-gene and J-gene trimming of TCR beta chains, and an independent cohort replicated the association. The cohort was sequenced for TCR beta chains only, and without alpha or paired-chain data the features that could be detected were limited. Because HLA typing was missing for some donors at each locus, association tests included only the typed subset.

As regards this clone: Its antigen remains undetermined. No base quality values were provided; no much bigger clone lies one nucleotide off.

The library was generated by the immunoSEQ multiplex PCR assay. A mixture of 60 forward primers for TCR Vbeta segments and 13 reverse primers for TCR Jbeta segments was used in the multiplex PCR. A multiplex PCR assay on genomic DNA amplified the CDR3 region of rearranged TCR beta genes. Amplified TCR beta libraries were sequenced as 87-base-pair reads on the Illumina HiSeq System. From the authors' description of their analysis: A later analysis counted around 72 million unique TCR beta chains across the roughly 700 repertoires, and roughly 11 million of these chains were shared by at least two donors. To remove PCR and sequencing errors, raw reads were error-corrected and collapsed into unique sequences using a nearest-neighbor algorithm that merged closely related sequences. V, D and J gene segments were assigned by aligning CDR3 sequences to IMGT reference sequences. For a sequence to be retained, a match of at least six nucleotides was required to both a V gene segment and a J gene segment. Rearrangements were classified as productive when the CDR3 lacked stop codons and remained in frame with V and J, and all other rearrangements were classified as non-productive. Following IMGT convention, CDR3 was defined as the stretch from the second conserved V-encoded cysteine to the conserved J-encoded phenylalanine. The earlier analysis of about 610 of the donors excluded sequences that lacked an unambiguous match to a single V gene segment. In an earlier analysis of 587 of the donors, V segments were called functional above 56.7% productive rearrangements and were called segregating when the between-donor standard deviation exceeded 5%. A statistical classification framework was built to diagnose cytomegalovirus status from the catalog of TCR beta chain sequences. A later analysis assigned V and J genes by comparing TCR nucleotide sequences with IMGT/GENE-DB human TR gene sequences. Using the TCRdist pipeline, a later analysis assigned CDR3 sequences along with most-parsimonious VDJ recombination scenarios. In a later analysis, every TCR beta chain was defined by the combination of its CDR3 amino acid sequence and its V-gene family, and reads without a unique V-gene family were dropped. A later analysis removed 550 to 650 highly shared, low-generation-probability nucleotide sequences to deal with suspected cross-contamination and a sequencing artifact. A later analysis calculated a clonal expansion index for each public chain from normalized within-repertoire ranks of inferred template counts. In a later analysis, generation probabilities were computed using a VDJ recombination model fitted to out-of-frame rearrangements, and the results were checked against IGoR. In a later analysis, hypergeometric tests were used to score TCR-TCR, TCR-HLA and TCR-CMV co-occurrence, with a repertoire-size bias correction applied to TCR pairs. In a later analysis, false discovery rates were estimated by permuting HLA or CMV assignments 20 times. A later analysis grouped co-occurring TCRs with DBSCAN, adding TCRdist sequence similarity when clustering within HLA-allele-positive subsets. For co-occurrence clustering, repertoires with fewer than 30,000 or more than 120,000 public chains were excluded, along with five repertoires with anomalous nucleotide sharing. Here the immuneACCESS table is served through TCRdb, limited to in-frame sequences with V and J called. Missing clones are a known gap in these copies; in checked studies unresolved V genes cover under half, and the rest lacks a known reason. V and J calls and clone size come straight from that table; D and trimming were deduced from the DNA. The sample table records about 190,000 clones; over 70% of these occur just once. Clones ranked in the top ten supply 1.5% to 2% of the sample.

Measured from the cysteine to the phenylalanine, the CDR3 is 15 residues long. Just the 45-base CDR3 DNA is kept, in frame starting at base 1. Relative to germline, V is 0 bases shorter and J is 7 bases shorter, with 10 bases between their ends. In the germline V gene, CDR1 corresponds to MGHRA and CDR2 to YSYEKL. The cohort was made up of hundreds of healthy bone marrow donors. Cohort members were all nominally healthy when sampled, although unrecorded immune exposures were likely present. The donor was CMV seronegative and belonged to the group of 320 or so seronegative cohort members. A peripheral blood sample was collected from each donor, and TCR beta sequencing was performed on peripheral blood mononuclear cells. Genomic DNA extraction from the blood cell samples was performed with the Qiagen DNeasy Blood Extraction Kit.

The clonotype comes from a woman aged 18-29 years in good health and CMV-seronegative. The rearranged chain carries TRBV4-1 and TRBJ1-6; 5 matching bases give a weak D call of TRBD1. The specimen sequenced was PBMCs. The CDR3 in this case is CASSQDHGGNSPLHF. Here is the DNA: TGCGCCAGCAGCCAAGATCACGGGGGAAATTCACCCCTCCACTTT.